One sample yielded the 18 T cell receptor beta chains listed below, sequenced in a study of blood T cell repertoires in COVID-19 (dated by TCRdb to the early 2020s). Library preparation employed the immunoSEQ multiplex PCR assay. TCRdb provides this immuneACCESS table in a form limited to in-frame rearrangements. Some clones are lacking; in checked studies, under half of them reflect an unresolved V gene, and why the rest are absent is not known. The sample yields 200,000 to 250,000 clones; approximately 82% were counted once. About 1.9% of the sample rests with the top ten. Sequenced input: peripheral blood. The receptors here all came from a man younger than 40 who had recovered from COVID-19.

J is TRBJ1-1 and V is TRBV5-4; 9 positions match TRBD1. The germline CDR1 and CDR2 sequences are SGHNT and YYREEE (reference sequence). CDR3 length equals 13 residues. Germline trimming cut 3 bases from V and 6 bases from J; bases unmatched to any gene: 3. In DNA, the CDR3 is TGTGCCAGCAGCTCCACAGGGGGCCCTGAAGCTTTCTTT. The encoded protein is CASSSTGGPEAFF.

The V and J genes are TRBV9 and TRBJ2-5; a possible D gene is TRBD1 (5 bases). The CDR3 has 15 residues. Germline V CDR1 and CDR2: SGDLS, YYNGEE. The germline V and J ends were trimmed by 3 bases and 4 bases, with 16 bases remaining between them. CDR3 protein: CASSEGRRALETQYF. CDR3 DNA: TGTGCCAGCAGCGAGGGGCGCAGGGCCCTAGAGACCCAGTACTTC.

V and J are TRBV6-5 and TRBJ2-7; 10 nucleotides agree with TRBD2. With V trimmed by 10 bases and J by 2 bases, 5 bases remained unmatched. This CDR3 has 13 amino acids. Germline-derived CDR1 and CDR2 are MNHEY and SVGAGI. In nucleotides, the CDR3 is TGTGCCACCCTTAGCGGGGGGACCTACGAGCAGTACTTC. Translated: CATLSGGTYEQYF.

The chain joins TRBV14 to TRBJ2-3, with D uncertain. The CDR3 is 13 amino acids. Trimming removed 3 bases from V and 6 bases from J, with 10 bases in between. Germline V CDR1 and CDR2: SGHDN, FVKESK. CDR3 coding DNA: TGTGCCAGCAGCCAGAACTTCAAGGATACGCAGTATTTT. It yields the protein CASSQNFKDTQYF. The whole variable domain, remainder taken from reference TRBV14 and TRBJ2-3, is EAGVTQFPSHSVIEKGQTVTLRCDPISGHDNLYWYRRVMGKEIKFLLHFVKESKQDESGMPNNRFLAERTGGTYSTLKVQPAELEDSGVYFCASSQNFKDTQYFGPGTRLTVL.

As DNA, the CDR3 is TGTGCCAGCAGACTGGACAGTCACTCTGGAAACACCATATATTTT. Translated: CASRLDSHSGNTIYF. The chain is built from TRBV2 and TRBJ1-3; D is possibly TRBD1 (6 bases). The ends were cut back, 6 bases at V and 0 bases at J, with 12 bases in the middle. CDR3 length: 15 amino acids. In germline, CDR1 is SNHLY, CDR2 FYNNEI.

The chain combines TRBV5-1 with TRBJ2-7; D is perhaps TRBD2 (5 bases). This CDR3 is built from 15 residues. Per the germline V gene, CDR1 is SGHRS and CDR2 is YFSETQ. V was cut by 0 bases and J by 3 bases, with 13 bases left in between. The CDR3 DNA is TGCGCCAGCAGCTTGGGTCGGGGTGGCCACTACGAGCAGTACGTC. Translation gives CASSLGRGGHYEQYV.

The chain employs TRBV28 and TRBJ2-5; 7 bases align to TRBD2. V was pared by 9 bases and J by 4 bases, with 8 bases of the junction left unmatched. Germline V gene sequence: CDR1 MDHEN, CDR2 SYDVKM. The length of the CDR3 is 13 residues. This CDR3 is CASLGGVGETQYF. The CDR3 DNA reads as TGTGCCAGTCTTGGGGGGGTCGGAGAGACCCAGTACTTC.

The chain couples TRBV7-2 to TRBJ1-5; a weak D match, TRBD1 (6 bases). Germline values: CDR1 SGHTA, CDR2 FQGNSA. Trimming shortened V by 8 bases and J by 6 bases, and 14 bases separated the two germline ends. The CDR3 runs to 13 residues. The CDR3 DNA sequence: TGTGCCAGCGCCGACAGGTGGGGTCAGCCCCAGCATTTT. It encodes CASADRWGQPQHF. The full variable domain, rest sourced from reference TRBV7-2 and TRBJ1-5, is GAGVSQSPSNKVTEKGKDVELRCDPISGHTALYWYRQSLGQGLEFLIYFQGNSAPDKSGLPSDRFSAERTGGSVSTLTIQRTQQEDSAVYLCASADRWGQPQHFGDGTRLSIL.

This clone was found once. The genes are TRBV7-9 and TRBJ2-1; 13 positions match TRBD2. Germline V gene lookup returns CDR1 SEHNR and CDR2 FQNEAQ (reference sequence). The CDR3 totals 19 residues. The V segment lost 5 bases and the J segment 3 bases; nucleotides outside the gene matches: 13. As DNA, the CDR3 is TGTGCCAGCAGCCCCTCCGGGACTAGCGGGGTTATAGGCTACAATGAGCAGTTCTTC. Protein: CASSPSGTSGVIGYNEQFF.

The chain uses TRBV10-3 and TRBJ2-3, with D possibly being TRBD2 (5 bases). Germline assignment: CDR1 ENHRY and CDR2 SYGVKD. The CDR3 contains 17 residues. Trimming removed 0 bases at V and 2 bases at J, with 15 bases between. In nucleotides, the CDR3 is TGTGCCATCAGTGAGTCGATGCTCCGGGAAAACACAGATACGCAGTATTTT. Translation: CAISESMLRENTDTQYF.

This clone was observed a single time. The chain recombines TRBV5-5 with TRBJ1-6; a weak D match, TRBD1 (6 bases). V was clipped by 6 bases and J by 7 bases, with 14 bases between them. Germline CDR1 is SGHKS and CDR2 is YYEKEE (reference sequence). This CDR3 has 14 amino acids. This chain's CDR3 is CASNPGDTNSPLHF. The CDR3 DNA reads as TGTGCCAGCAATCCAGGGGATACCAATTCACCCCTCCACTTT.

This sequence joins TRBV11-2 and TRBJ2-4; maybe TRBD1 (5 bases). V gave up 0 bases and J gave up 2 bases, with 17 bases separating them. This CDR3 spans 18 amino acids. Germline CDR1 is SGHAT and CDR2 is FQNNGV. The CDR3 spells CASSLDVRPGLSKNIQYF. DNA for the CDR3: TGTGCCAGCAGCTTAGATGTTCGTCCAGGGTTATCCAAAAACATTCAGTACTTC.

This clone was seen just once. The V gene is TRBV5-1, the J gene TRBJ2-5, with 10 positions matching TRBD2. The CDR3 is made up of 16 amino acids. Trimming cost V 0 bases and J 6 bases; bases outside gene matches: 8. CDR1 and CDR2 (germline): SGHRS, YFSETQ. CDR3 DNA: TGCGCCAGCAGCTTGGTTGGTAGCGGGGGGATGCAGACCCAGTACTTC. It is translated as CASSLVGSGGMQTQYF.

The count of this clone is one. The chain's CDR3 is CAISPDRENGYTF. Here the CDR3 DNA reads TGTGCCATCAGCCCCGACAGGGAGAATGGCTACACCTTC. The chain has TRBV10-3 and TRBJ1-2; 7 bases agree with TRBD1. After removal of 6 bases from V and 6 bases from J, the junction contained 7 bases not matched to a gene. Germline lookup yields CDR1 ENHRY and CDR2 SYGVKD. The CDR3 runs to 13 residues.

V gene TRBV15 combines with J gene TRBJ2-5; 12 bases map to TRBD2. The CDR3 runs 19 residues. Germline V gene sequence: CDR1 LNHNV, CDR2 YYDKDF (reference sequence). Trimming cost V 0 bases and J 4 bases; bases outside gene matches: 12. Written as DNA, the CDR3 is TGTGCCACCAGCAGAGATTCCCTCGCTAGCGGGGGGGCCAGAGAGACCCAGTACTTC. It specifies CATSRDSLASGGARETQYF.

The rearrangement joins TRBV9 to TRBJ2-3, with unresolved D. Germline V gene sequence: CDR1 SGDLS, CDR2 YYNGEE. This CDR3 comprises 14 residues. Trimming shortened V by 3 bases and J by 0 bases, and 8 bases separated the two germline ends. CDR3: CASSAPSSTDTQYF. The CDR3 region has the DNA TGTGCCAGCAGCGCACCCAGTAGCACAGATACGCAGTATTTT.

The chain employs TRBV18 and TRBJ1-2, with 10 bases identical to TRBD1. CDR1 is KGHSH, CDR2 LQKENI, per germline. The CDR3 covers 13 residues. V was pared by 4 bases and J by 8 bases, with 4 bases of the junction left unmatched. The CDR3 here is CASSRQGAGGYTF. The DNA for the CDR3 is TGTGCCAGCTCACGACAGGGGGCAGGAGGCTACACCTTC. The whole variable domain, remainder taken from reference TRBV18 and TRBJ1-2, is NAGVMQNPRHLVRRRGQEARLRCSPMKGHSHVYWYRQLPEEGLKFMVYLQKENIIDESGMPKERFSAEFPKEGPSILRIQQVVRGDSAAYFCASSRQGAGGYTFGSGTRLTVV.

This clone was counted a few times. J is TRBJ1-1 and V is TRBV3-1 (or the pseudogene TRBV3-2); unclear D gene. The germline V gene encodes CDR1 LGHDT and CDR2 YNNKEL (reference sequence). V was shortened by 1 base and J by 4 bases, with 7 bases between the two germline ends. The CDR3 consists of 13 residues. The CDR3 loop is CASSQVPGTEAFF. CDR3 sequence (DNA): TGTGCCAGCAGCCAAGTCCCAGGCACTGAAGCTTTCTTT.